This T cell receptor (beta chain) was sequenced for a study of regulatory T cells in long-lasting Graves disease. Study-level findings and limits: With a small sample size, accuracy may have been reduced.

Time point in this sample: newly diagnosed GD, antithyroid drugs for less than 3 months. Scientists built the TCR library using RNA that was extracted from PBMCs. Germline V lookup: CDR1 KGHSH, CDR2 LQKENI. CDR3 length: 14 residues. V shed 3 bases and J 6 bases; nucleotides not matched to a gene: 2. This clonotype was seen a handful of times. Its specificity is not known. Building the TCR beta libraries relied on iRepertoire HTBI primers, and CDR3 regions underwent Arm-PCR. TCRdb ran MiXCR on the multiplex PCR reads and lists one entry per CDR3 protein. The data hold 420,000 or so distinct CDR3 sequences, with about 17% observed a single time. In addition, the sample was reused for a study of T cells in Graves' hyperthyroidism and ophthalmopathy. That report adds: The primer set for the first-round RT-PCR of the TCR CDR3 was HTBI.

Source: peripheral blood mononuclear cells (PBMCs), taken at new diagnosis, from a patient treated with antithyroid drugs. The chain carries TRBV18 and TRBJ2-2, with TRBD2 matching over 9 bases. The source of this sequence is a woman aged 18 to 35 with Graves disease. Here the CDR3 DNA reads TGTGCCAGCTCACCGGGACTAGCAGCCGGGGAGCTGTTTTTT. It translates to CASSPGLAAGELFF.